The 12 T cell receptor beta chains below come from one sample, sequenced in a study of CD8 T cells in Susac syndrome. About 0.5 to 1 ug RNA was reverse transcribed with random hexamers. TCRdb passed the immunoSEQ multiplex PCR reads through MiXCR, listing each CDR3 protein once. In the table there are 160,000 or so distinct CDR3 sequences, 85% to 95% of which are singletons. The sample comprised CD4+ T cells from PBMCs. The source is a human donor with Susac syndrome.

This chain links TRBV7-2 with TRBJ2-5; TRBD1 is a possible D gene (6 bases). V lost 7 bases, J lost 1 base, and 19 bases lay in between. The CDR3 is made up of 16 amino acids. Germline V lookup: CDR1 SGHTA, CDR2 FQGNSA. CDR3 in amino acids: CASTGVGVGAQETQYF. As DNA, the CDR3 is TGTGCCAGCACCGGAGTTGGAGTGGGGGCCCAAGAGACCCAGTACTTC.

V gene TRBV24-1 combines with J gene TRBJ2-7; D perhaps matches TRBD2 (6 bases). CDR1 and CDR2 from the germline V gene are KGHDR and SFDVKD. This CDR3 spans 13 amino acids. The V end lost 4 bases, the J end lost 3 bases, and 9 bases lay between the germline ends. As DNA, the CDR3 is TGTGCCACCAGTGACACCGGGAGCTACGAGCAGTACTTC. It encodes CATSDTGSYEQYF.

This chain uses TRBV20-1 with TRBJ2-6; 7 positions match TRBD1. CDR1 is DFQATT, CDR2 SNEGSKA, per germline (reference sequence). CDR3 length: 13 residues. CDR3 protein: CSAGTAGANVLTF. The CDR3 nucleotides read TGCAGCGCTGGGACAGCTGGGGCCAACGTCCTGACTTTC.

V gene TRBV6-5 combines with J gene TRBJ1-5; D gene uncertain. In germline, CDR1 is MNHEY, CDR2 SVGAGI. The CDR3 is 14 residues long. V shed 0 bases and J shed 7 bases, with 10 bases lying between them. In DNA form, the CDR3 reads TGTGCCAGCAGTTACTCCATGGGTGGGCAGCCCCAGCATTTT. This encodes CASSYSMGGQPQHF.

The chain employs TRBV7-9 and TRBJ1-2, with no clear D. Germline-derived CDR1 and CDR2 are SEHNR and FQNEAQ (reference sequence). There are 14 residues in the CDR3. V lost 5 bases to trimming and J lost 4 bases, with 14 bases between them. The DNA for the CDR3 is TGTGCCAGCAGCGAGCGGGCCGGGCCCTATGGCTACACCTTC. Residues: CASSERAGPYGYTF.

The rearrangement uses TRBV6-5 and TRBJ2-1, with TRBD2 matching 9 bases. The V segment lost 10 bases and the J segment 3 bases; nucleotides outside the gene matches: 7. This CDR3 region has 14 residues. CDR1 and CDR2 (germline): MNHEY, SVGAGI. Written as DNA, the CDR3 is TGTGCCAACCCGCCTAGCGGGGACTACAATGAGCAGTTCTTC. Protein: CANPPSGDYNEQFF.

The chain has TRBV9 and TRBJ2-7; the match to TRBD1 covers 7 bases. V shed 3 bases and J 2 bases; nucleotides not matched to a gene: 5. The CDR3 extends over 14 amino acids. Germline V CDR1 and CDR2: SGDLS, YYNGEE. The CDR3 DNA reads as TGTGCCAGCAGCGCCGTCGGGACAGCCTACGAGCAGTACTTC. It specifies CASSAVGTAYEQYF.

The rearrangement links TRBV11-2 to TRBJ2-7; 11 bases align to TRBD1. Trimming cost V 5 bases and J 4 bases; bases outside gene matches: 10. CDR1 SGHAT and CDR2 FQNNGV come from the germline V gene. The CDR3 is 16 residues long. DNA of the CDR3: TGTGCCAGCAGCCACCAGGGACAGGGGGGAAGTTACGAGCAGTACTTC. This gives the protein CASSHQGQGGSYEQYF.

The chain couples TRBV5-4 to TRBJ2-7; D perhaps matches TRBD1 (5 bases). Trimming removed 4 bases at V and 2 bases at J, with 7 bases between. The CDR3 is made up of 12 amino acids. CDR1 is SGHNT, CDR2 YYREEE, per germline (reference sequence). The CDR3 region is CASSMGPYEQYF. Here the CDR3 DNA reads TGTGCCAGCAGCATGGGGCCCTACGAGCAGTACTTC.

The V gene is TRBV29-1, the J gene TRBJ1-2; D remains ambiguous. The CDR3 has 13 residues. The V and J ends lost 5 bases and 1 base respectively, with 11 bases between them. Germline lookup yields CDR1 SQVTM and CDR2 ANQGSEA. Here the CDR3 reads CSVRSGSNYGYTF. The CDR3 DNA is TGCAGCGTTCGGAGTGGCAGTAACTATGGCTACACCTTC.

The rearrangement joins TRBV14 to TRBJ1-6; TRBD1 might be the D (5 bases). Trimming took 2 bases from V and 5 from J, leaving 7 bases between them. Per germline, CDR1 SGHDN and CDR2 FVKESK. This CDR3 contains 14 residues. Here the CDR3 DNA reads TGTGCCAGCAGCCAAAGGGGCAATAATTCACCCCTCCACTTT. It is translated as CASSQRGNNSPLHF.

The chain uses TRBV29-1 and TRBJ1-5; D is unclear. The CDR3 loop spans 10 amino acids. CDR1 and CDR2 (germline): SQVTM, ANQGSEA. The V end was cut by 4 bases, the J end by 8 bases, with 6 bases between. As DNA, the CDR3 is TGCAGCGTTGGCGCAGAGCCCCAGCATTTT. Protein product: CSVGAEPQHF.